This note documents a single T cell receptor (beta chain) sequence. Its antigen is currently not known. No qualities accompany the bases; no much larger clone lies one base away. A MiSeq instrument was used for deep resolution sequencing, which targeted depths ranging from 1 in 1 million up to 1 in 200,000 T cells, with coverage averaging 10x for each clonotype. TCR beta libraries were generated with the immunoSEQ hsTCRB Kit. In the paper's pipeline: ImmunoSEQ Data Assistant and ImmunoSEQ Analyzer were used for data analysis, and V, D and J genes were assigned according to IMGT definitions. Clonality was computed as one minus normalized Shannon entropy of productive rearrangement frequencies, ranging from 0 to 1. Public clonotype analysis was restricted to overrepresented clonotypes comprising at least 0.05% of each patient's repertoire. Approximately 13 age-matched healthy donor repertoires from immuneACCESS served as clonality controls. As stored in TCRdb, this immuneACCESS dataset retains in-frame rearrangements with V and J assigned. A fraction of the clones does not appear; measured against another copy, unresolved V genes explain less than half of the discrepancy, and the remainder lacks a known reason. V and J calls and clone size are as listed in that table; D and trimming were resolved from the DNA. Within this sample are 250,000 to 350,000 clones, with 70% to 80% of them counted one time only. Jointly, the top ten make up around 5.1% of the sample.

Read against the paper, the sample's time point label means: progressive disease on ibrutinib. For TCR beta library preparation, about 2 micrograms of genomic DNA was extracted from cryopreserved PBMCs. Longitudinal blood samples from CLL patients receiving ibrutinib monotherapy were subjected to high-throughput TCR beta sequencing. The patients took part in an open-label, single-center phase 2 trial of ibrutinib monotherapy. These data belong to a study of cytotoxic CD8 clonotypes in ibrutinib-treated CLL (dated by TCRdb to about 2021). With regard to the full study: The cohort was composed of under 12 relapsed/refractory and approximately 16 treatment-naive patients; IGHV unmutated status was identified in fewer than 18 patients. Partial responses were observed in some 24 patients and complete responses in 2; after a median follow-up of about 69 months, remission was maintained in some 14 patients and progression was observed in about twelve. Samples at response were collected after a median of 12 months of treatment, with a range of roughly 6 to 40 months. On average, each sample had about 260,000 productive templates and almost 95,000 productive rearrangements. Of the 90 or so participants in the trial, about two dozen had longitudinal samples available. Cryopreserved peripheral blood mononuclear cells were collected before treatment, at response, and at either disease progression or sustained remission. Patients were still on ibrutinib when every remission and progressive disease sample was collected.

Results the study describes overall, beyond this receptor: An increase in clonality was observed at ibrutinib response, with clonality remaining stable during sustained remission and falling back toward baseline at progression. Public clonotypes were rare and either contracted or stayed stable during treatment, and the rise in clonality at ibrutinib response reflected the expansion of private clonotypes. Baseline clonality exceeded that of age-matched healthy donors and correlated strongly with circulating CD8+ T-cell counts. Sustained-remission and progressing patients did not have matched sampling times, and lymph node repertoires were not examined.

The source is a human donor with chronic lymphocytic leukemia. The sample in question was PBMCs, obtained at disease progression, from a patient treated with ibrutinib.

DNA sequence: TGTGCCAGCAGCTTAGTGGCAGGGTTTGGTGGCTACACCTTC. Protein translation: CASSLVAGFGGYTF. The sequence is built from TRBV11-2 and TRBJ1-2; TRBD1 might be the D gene, on 5 matching bases. CDR1 and CDR2, looked up from the germline V gene, are SGHAT and FQNNGV. The V end loses 1 base and the J end loses 7 bases, and a stretch of 13 bases separates them. The cysteine opens and the phenylalanine closes a CDR3 of 14 amino acids. Only the CDR3 region is kept as DNA, spanning 42 bases read in frame from base 1.